This entry lists 22 T cell receptor beta chains sequenced from one sample in a study of cytomegalovirus exposure and HLA in healthy donors. PCR involved 60 Vbeta and 13 Jbeta primers. Sequenced by immunoSEQ multiplex PCR; TCRdb stores in-frame clones only, minus some. Here the sample spans under 55,000 clones, 72% being singletons. The sequencing sample was made of PBMCs. These receptors were collected from a woman aged 45-59 years in good health and CMV-seronegative.

This clone was observed a few times. The rearrangement joins TRBV10-3 to TRBJ2-5; D possibly corresponds to TRBD1 (7 bases). CDR1 ENHRY and CDR2 SYGVKD come from the germline V gene. CDR3 length equals 14 residues. V was shortened by 3 bases and J by 12 bases, with 20 bases between the two germline ends. CDR3 region: CAISDGRPGGNKYF. Written as DNA, the CDR3 is TGTGCCATCAGTGATGGAAGGCCAGGGGGGAACAAGTACTTC.

This clone has more than one count but fewer than ten. This chain connects TRBV30 to TRBJ1-6; 8 bases agree with TRBD1. The V gene end was trimmed by 3 bases and the J gene end by 11 bases; junction bases not matched to a gene: 3. Germline CDR1 GTSNPN, CDR2 SVGIG (reference sequence). This CDR3 spans 12 amino acids. CDR3: CAWSETGAPLHF. The DNA of the CDR3 is TGTGCCTGGAGCGAGACAGGGGCACCCCTCCACTTT.

The CDR3 is CASSAGAYNEQFF. The DNA of the CDR3 is TGTGCCAGCAGTGCGGGAGCCTACAATGAGCAGTTCTTC. The V and J genes are TRBV28 and TRBJ2-1, with 7 bases fitting TRBD2. The CDR3 is made up of 13 amino acids. Per germline, CDR1 MDHEN and CDR2 SYDVKM. V lost 5 bases to trimming and J lost 2 bases; unmatched junction nucleotides: 0.

The chain is built from TRBV7-2 and TRBJ2-5; 12 nucleotides match TRBD2. This CDR3 comprises 14 residues. After removal of 10 bases from V and 4 bases from J, the junction contained 7 bases not matched to a gene. Germline V gene lookup returns CDR1 SGHTA and CDR2 FQGNSA. CDR3 sequence: CATQLAGGGETQYF. CDR3 nucleotide sequence: TGTGCCACCCAACTAGCGGGGGGCGGAGAGACCCAGTACTTC.

This chain links TRBV6-5 with TRBJ2-5; 10 bases line up with TRBD2. The CDR3 has 15 amino acids. Germline V gene lookup returns CDR1 MNHEY and CDR2 SVGAGI. The trim removed 5 bases at V and 5 bases at J, leaving 8 bases unmatched. CDR3 in DNA: TGTGCCAGCAGTGCGCGACCGGGACTAGCGGAGACCCAGTACTTC. Protein: CASSARPGLAETQYF.

This clone was counted between two and nine times. The chain is built from TRBV7-3 and TRBJ2-1; 9 bases fit TRBD2. The V segment lost 2 bases and the J segment 7 bases; nucleotides outside the gene matches: 6. CDR1 is SGHTA, CDR2 FQGTGA, per germline. The CDR3 has 15 residues. The CDR3 loop reads CASSLGSGSGNEQFF. CDR3 in DNA: TGTGCCAGCAGCTTAGGTAGCGGGAGTGGAAATGAGCAGTTCTTC.

The table lists this clone with a few counts. This rearrangement joins TRBV2 to TRBJ1-1; D remains unclear. V was clipped by 5 bases and J by 10 bases, with 11 bases between them. This CDR3 contains 11 residues. Germline V gene sequence: CDR1 SNHLY, CDR2 FYNNEI. CDR3 amino acids: CASSTGEGAFF. CDR3 bases: TGTGCCAGCAGTACCGGGGAGGGAGCTTTCTTT.

The V call is TRBV11-2, the J call TRBJ2-7; no clear D. The CDR3 loop spans 12 amino acids. V was shortened by 3 bases and J by 4 bases, with 7 bases between the two germline ends. The germline CDR1 and CDR2 sequences are SGHAT and FQNNGV. In nucleotides, the CDR3 is TGTGCCAGCAGCTTGCAACAGTACGAGCAGTACTTC. Encoded protein: CASSLQQYEQYF.

This rearrangement joins TRBV5-1 to TRBJ2-3; 9 bases are shared with TRBD2. CDR1 is SGHRS, CDR2 YFSETQ, per germline. This CDR3 spans 18 amino acids. The J segment lost 6 bases and the V segment lost 7 bases, leaving 21 bases of the junction unmatched. The CDR3 DNA is TGCGCCAGCGAACGAGGGGCCCTAGCGGGAAGGACGGGTGATACGCAGTATTTT. Translated, it gives CASERGALAGRTGDTQYF.

J is TRBJ1-2 and V is TRBV28, with D uncertain. CDR1 is MDHEN, CDR2 SYDVKM, per germline. This CDR3 spans 12 amino acids. V lost 4 bases, J lost 2 bases, and 5 bases lay in between. The CDR3 DNA reads TGTGCCAGCAGTTCCGTAAACTATGGCTACACCTTC. Protein sequence: CASSSVNYGYTF.

The chain is built from TRBV27 and TRBJ1-4, with 7 positions matching TRBD1. CDR3 length: 15 residues. The V and J ends lost 4 bases and 8 bases, in that order; junction bases with no gene match: 10. Germline V CDR1 and CDR2: MNHEY, SMNVEV (reference sequence). This CDR3 is CASSSRQGGGEKLFF. CDR3 DNA sequence: TGTGCCAGCAGTTCCAGACAGGGAGGTGGGGAAAAACTGTTTTTT.

Only one count was recorded for this clone. J is TRBJ1-5 and V is TRBV28, with D possibly TRBD1 on 6 matching bases. This CDR3 spans 16 amino acids. The V and J ends lost 6 bases and 7 bases respectively, with 22 bases between them. Germline V gene lookup returns CDR1 MDHEN and CDR2 SYDVKM. DNA of the CDR3: TGTGCCAGCAGCCCCTCGGGCACAGGGAGAATCCAGCCCCAGCATTTT. Translating gives CASSPSGTGRIQPQHF.

This chain links TRBV11-2 with TRBJ2-2, with a possible D match to TRBD1 (5 bases). V lost 1 base to trimming and J lost 8 bases, with 17 bases between them. Germline loops: CDR1 SGHAT, CDR2 FQNNGV. The CDR3 runs 16 residues. The CDR3 DNA reads as TGTGCCAGCAGCTTAGTCCTACAACAGGTTTCAGGGGAGCTGTTTTTT. This codes for CASSLVLQQVSGELFF.

V gene TRBV30 combines with J gene TRBJ2-7, with 8 positions matching TRBD2. The CDR3 consists of 12 residues. The germline V gene encodes CDR1 GTSNPN and CDR2 SVGIG (reference sequence). With 2 bases clipped from V and 3 bases from J, the junction kept 0 bases outside the gene matches. The CDR3 sequence: CAWSTSGYEQYF. CDR3 bases: TGTGCCTGGAGTACTAGCGGCTACGAGCAGTACTTC.

Remarks on this clone: Other DNA sequences in this sample translate to the same CDR3. The chain employs TRBV19 and TRBJ1-5, with 11 bases lining up with TRBD1. This CDR3 is built from 14 residues. Germline CDR1 reads LNHDA; CDR2 reads SQIVND (reference sequence). The V segment lost 5 bases and the J segment 6 bases; nucleotides outside the gene matches: 3. The DNA of the CDR3 is TGTGCCAGTAGTGGGACAGGGGGAATTCAGCCCCAGCATTTT. This translates into CASSGTGGIQPQHF.

The V and J genes are TRBV27 and TRBJ2-3, with 9 nucleotides matching TRBD1. The V segment lost 8 bases and the J segment 4 bases; nucleotides outside the gene matches: 13. The length of the CDR3 is 16 residues. Germline CDR1 is MNHEY and CDR2 is SMNVEV (reference sequence). CDR3 DNA sequence: TGTGCCAGCGGAAGTCCCGGGACAGGGCGGGCAGATACGCAGTATTTT. Translating gives CASGSPGTGRADTQYF.

The rearrangement uses TRBV6-5 and TRBJ1-2; 7 positions match TRBD1. Germline CDR1 reads MNHEY; CDR2 reads SVGAGI. Germline trimming cut 0 bases from V and 7 bases from J; bases unmatched to any gene: 2. The CDR3 consists of 13 residues. CDR3 sequence reads: CASSYSDRAGYTF. The DNA of the CDR3 is TGTGCCAGCAGTTACTCAGACAGGGCTGGCTACACCTTC.

The chain combines TRBV7-2 with TRBJ2-1; 7 bases map to TRBD2. This CDR3 spans 16 amino acids. The V segment lost 5 bases and the J segment 2 bases; nucleotides outside the gene matches: 9. CDR1 is SGHTA, CDR2 FQGNSA, per germline. The CDR3 loop reads CASSAIGGEPYNEQFF. CDR3 sequence (DNA): TGTGCCAGCAGCGCCATTGGGGGGGAACCCTACAATGAGCAGTTCTTC.

The chain carries TRBV19 and TRBJ2-5; TRBD2 matches 8 bases. Germline values: CDR1 LNHDA, CDR2 SQIVND (reference sequence). With 3 bases clipped from V and 9 bases from J, the junction kept 6 bases outside the gene matches. The CDR3 extends over 13 amino acids. As DNA, the CDR3 is TGTGCCAGTAGTATGCTAGCGGGCCCGGCCCAGTACTTC. Encoded protein: CASSMLAGPAQYF.

The chain recombines TRBV4-2 with TRBJ2-7, with a possible D match to TRBD2 (6 bases). This CDR3 has 15 amino acids. Trimming pared 0 bases from V and 4 bases from J, leaving 13 bases between. Germline loops: CDR1 LGHNA, CDR2 YNFKEQ. The CDR3 DNA follows: TGTGCCAGCAGCCAAGAGGGGACTCCTACTTACGAGCAGTACTTC. The encoded protein is CASSQEGTPTYEQYF.

The CDR3 DNA sequence: TGTGCCAGCAGTTCCCCTCCGACTAGCGGGGAGACCCAGTACTTC. It codes for CASSSPPTSGETQYF. J is TRBJ2-5 and V is TRBV6-6; 10 bases are shared with TRBD2. The CDR3 length is 15 residues. Germline CDR1 reads MNHNY; CDR2 reads SVGAGI (reference sequence). V was pared by 4 bases and J by 5 bases, with 7 bases of the junction left unmatched.

The chain employs TRBV27 and TRBJ2-2, with a weak D call TRBD2 (5 bases). The CDR3 extends over 16 amino acids. Per germline, CDR1 MNHEY and CDR2 SMNVEV (reference sequence). Trimming removed 5 bases from V and 8 bases from J, with 21 bases in between. CDR3 sequence: CASSIPGRGSPGELFF. The CDR3 DNA reads as TGTGCCAGCAGTATCCCGGGGAGAGGGTCGCCGGGGGAGCTGTTTTTT.